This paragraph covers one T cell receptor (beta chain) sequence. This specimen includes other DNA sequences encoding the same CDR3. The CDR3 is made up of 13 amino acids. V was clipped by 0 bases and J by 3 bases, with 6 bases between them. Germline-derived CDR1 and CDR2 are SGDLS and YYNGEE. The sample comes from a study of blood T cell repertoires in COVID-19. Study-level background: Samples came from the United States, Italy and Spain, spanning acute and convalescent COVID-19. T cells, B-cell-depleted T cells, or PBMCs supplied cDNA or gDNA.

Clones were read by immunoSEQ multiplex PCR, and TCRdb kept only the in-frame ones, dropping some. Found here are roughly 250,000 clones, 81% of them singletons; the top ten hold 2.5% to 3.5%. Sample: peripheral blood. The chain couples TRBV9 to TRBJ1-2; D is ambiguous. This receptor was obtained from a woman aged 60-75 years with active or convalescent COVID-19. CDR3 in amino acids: CASSVAGDYGYTF. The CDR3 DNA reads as TGTGCCAGCAGCGTAGCAGGTGACTATGGCTACACCTTC. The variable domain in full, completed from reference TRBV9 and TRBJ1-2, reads DSGVTQTPKHLITATGQRVTLRCSPRSGDLSVYWYQQSLDQGLQFLIQYYNGEERAKGNILERFSAQQFPDLHSELNLSSLELGDSALYFCASSVAGDYGYTFGSGTRLTVV.